These 6 T cell receptor beta chains originate from one sample sequenced in a study of Graves' ophthalmopathy and Graves' hyperthyroidism. Investigators amplified TCR beta CDR3 regions from RNA transcripts. HTBI primers were employed in first-round RT-PCR, then a second-round multiplex PCR followed. TCRdb processed the multiplex PCR reads anew with MiXCR; each CDR3 protein has one entry. The sample consists of almost 750,000 distinct CDR3 sequences, 40% of them appearing once. Material for sequencing was peripheral blood. These receptors were collected from an adult man with Graves' ophthalmopathy.

This clonotype was observed a few times. CDR3 residues: CASSLSSGGAASGELFF. As DNA, the CDR3 is TGTGCCAGCAGCTTGTCTAGCGGGGGGGCTGCCTCCGGGGAGCTGTTTTTT. This chain connects TRBV11-2 to TRBJ2-2; 12 positions agree with TRBD2. This CDR3 is 17 amino acids long. CDR1 is SGHAT and CDR2 is FQNNGV in the germline V gene. The ends lost 3 bases at V and 6 bases at J; junction bases unmatched: 8.

This clonotype appeared a few times. V usage is TRBV7-9 and J usage is TRBJ1-3; maybe TRBD1 (5 bases). V was shortened by 5 bases and J by 5 bases, with 19 bases between the two germline ends. CDR3 length: 16 amino acids. Germline V gene data show CDR1 as SEHNR and CDR2 as FQNEAQ (reference sequence). CDR3 in DNA: TGTGCCAGCAGCCTCGGCAGGGCAGGAGGAAGAAACACCATATATTTT. Translated, it gives CASSLGRAGGRNTIYF.

This clonotype was recorded once. The chain uses TRBV10-2 and TRBJ2-7; 7 bases fit TRBD1. There are 15 residues in the CDR3. V shed 0 bases, J shed 4 bases, and the junction held 6 bases outside the gene matches. Looked up from germline, CDR1 is WSHSY and CDR2 is SAAADI. CDR3 sequence: CASSESRTGAYEQYF. CDR3 nucleotide sequence: TGCGCCAGCAGTGAGTCACGGACAGGTGCATACGAGCAGTACTTC.

The table lists this clonotype with a count of one. V gene TRBV6-2 or TRBV6-3 combines with J gene TRBJ2-2, with D unclear. Germline V gene data show CDR1 as MNHEY and CDR2 as SVGEGT. The CDR3 spans 15 residues. V was pared by 2 bases and J by 4 bases, with 11 bases between. CDR3 protein: CASSYGLVSTGELFF. Written as DNA, the CDR3 is TGTGCCAGCAGTTACGGTCTGGTCTCCACCGGGGAGCTGTTTTTT.

The chain couples TRBV9 to TRBJ2-7; TRBD2 matches 7 bases. CDR3 length: 15 residues. J was trimmed by 2 bases and V by 4 bases; bases with no gene match: 9. Germline CDR1 SGDLS, CDR2 YYNGEE. CDR3 sequence (DNA): TGTGCCAGCAGCTCGAGCGGGGAATCTACCTACGAGCAGTACTTC. This gives the protein CASSSSGESTYEQYF.

The rearrangement links TRBV29-1 to TRBJ2-7; 8 bases are a match to TRBD1. The germline CDR1 and CDR2 sequences are SQVTM and ANQGSEA. This CDR3 is 12 amino acids long. With 8 bases clipped from V and 4 bases from J, the junction kept 7 bases outside the gene matches. The CDR3 here is CSPGDRRYEQYF. The CDR3 DNA follows: TGCAGCCCGGGGGACAGGCGGTACGAGCAGTACTTC.